Below, one TCR beta chain is given with its context. Primers used in a second PCR of about 7 to 12 cycles were a sample-barcoded 5' primer and a J-beta primer mix. TCRdb analysed the 5' RACE reads with MiXCR anew, one entry per CDR3 protein. The sample has some 890,000 distinct CDR3 sequences, 25% to 35% seen once; the top ten hold 10%. This specimen comes from a study of blood T cells in healthy people across ages. These records were also assigned to another study, of T cells of mothers and their children. From that paper: Researchers report slightly higher, though non-significant, overlap in related mother-child pairs than in unrelated pairs.

The sequence was collected from a woman between 35 and 50 years old in good health. The sequenced sample was blood.

The CDR3 region is CASSLGQGGRDGYTF. The CDR3 bases are TGTGCCAGCAGTTTAGGACAGGGGGGTAGGGATGGCTACACCTTC. The chain has TRBV28 and TRBJ1-2; 10 bases fit TRBD1. Germline V gene data show CDR1 as MDHEN and CDR2 as SYDVKM. CDR3 size: 15 residues. The J segment lost 6 bases and the V segment lost 2 bases, leaving 6 bases of the junction unmatched.